This section outlines one TCR beta chain sequence together with its context. This clonotype was counted only a few times. Its antigen remains unidentified. Base qualities were left out, and no much larger clone turns up one base away. The data were obtained in a study of vaccination and CD4 T cells after COVID-19 (dated by TCRdb to the early 2020s). Concerning the study at large: Every convalescent patient had a positive nasal swab PCR test for SARS-CoV-2, with mild disease in 9 or 10 patients and severe disease in one. The convalescent cohort comprised six males and four females, including two Hispanic individuals, seven Caucasians, two Asians and one multiracial person. In under 13 COVID-19 convalescent patients and a handful of infection-naive healthy vaccine recipients, researchers compared the spike-specific CD4+ TCR repertoire from before mRNA vaccination with the repertoire from after. Each participant got two doses of either the Pfizer-BioNTech BNT162b2 vaccine (n=8) or the Moderna mRNA-1273 vaccine (n=2). Post-COVID blood samples were collected from convalescent patients a median of around 100 days after diagnosis, with a range of about 30 to 161 days. The cultures were stimulated with overlapping spike peptide pools from SARS-CoV-2 and from the common cold coronaviruses HCoV-NL63, HCoV-OC43 and HCoV-229E. As controls, cultures received a CEFX viral epitope pool (the positive control), an HIV-1 Nef peptide pool (the negative control), or no peptide at all. Post-vaccine blood samples were collected a median of approximately 72 days after the second vaccine dose, ranging from about 12 to 241 days.

This specimen's treatment or condition label, interpreted: approximately nine-day PBMC culture with coronavirus spike peptide pools or control peptides (ViraFEST assay). The ViraFEST assay, used in the study, expanded antigen-specific T cells with peptide pools and then identified the expanded clonotypes through TCR sequencing. Positive SARS-CoV-2 PCR tests in the convalescent patients dated from March to December 2020, before Alpha, Beta and Delta variants emerged in the United States. Roughly 2 million PBMCs per well were cultured in IMDM with approximately 5% human AB serum and about 9.7 IU/ml IL-2, plus 10 ug/ml peptide pools. Half of the culture medium was replaced with fresh IL-2-containing medium on days 3 and 7. CD4+ T cells were isolated after 10 days of culture through negative selection using the EasySep CD4+ T cell isolation kit. Ficoll-Paque Plus gradient centrifugation was used to isolate PBMCs from whole blood, and the isolated PBMCs were then either used fresh or cryopreserved at -140C. Each culture condition was generally run in triplicate wells.

The CDR3 measures 14 amino acids from cysteine to phenylalanine. Here the CDR3 DNA is all that survives: 42 bases in frame from base 1. The germline V gene provides CDR1 MNHNS and CDR2 SASEGT. A distance of 14 bases separates the germline ends of V and J, which lose 7 bases and 4 bases respectively. The investigation overall reported the following: In convalescent patients, a median roughly 83% of post-vaccine SARS-CoV-2-reactive clones were detected only after vaccination, and vaccine-specific priming was suggested by this finding. The median number of SARS-CoV-2-reactive clonotypes rose from around 20 after infection to about 40 after vaccination, but the change was not significant. The number of convalescent patients in the study was relatively small, and the study did not examine early timepoints following natural infection. Of the vaccine-specific clones in convalescent patients, 304 of 307, or nearly all, reacted only to SARS-CoV-2 spike and did not cross-react with common cold coronaviruses.

Libraries were made using PCR. TCR sequencing of DNA from cultured CD4+ T cells used the Oncomine TCR Beta short-read assay at the Johns Hopkins FTIC core. The QIAamp micro DNA kit was used to extract genomic DNA from the cultured CD4+ T cells. Oncomine TCR Beta libraries made from cultured CD4+ T cells were pooled using unique dual indexes and sequenced on an Illumina iSeq 100. The study's own analysis went as follows. Non-productive sequences were removed, and CDR3s that did not start with C, did not end with F or W, or were shorter than 7 amino acids were discarded. The MANAFEST web application was used to identify antigen-specific clonotypes by comparing peptide-stimulated wells against reference wells and other culture wells. To be called positive, a clone needed an FDR below 0.05, an odds ratio above 5, and a productive frequency above 0.1% in at least two of three replicate wells. A clonotype counted as cross-reactive if it showed significant expansion both in the SARS-CoV-2 spike wells and in at least one common cold coronavirus spike condition. Levenshtein distances (stringdist) and unrooted phylogenetic trees (ape) in R version 3.6.1 were used to assess CDR3 homology. TCRdb reanalyzed the raw reads on its own, using fastp at Q25 for trimming and MiXCR for clone calling, and kept in-frame beta chains. Every CDR3 protein is listed once, alongside the most common genes and DNA of its rows. Clone size and V and J calls follow TCRdb, not the original study. The sample table lists around 20,000 distinct CDR3 sequences, around 40% of them with a count of one. The ten largest clones capture around 8.5% of the sample.

The TCR sequence derives from a human donor who had recovered from COVID-19. The specimen comprised CD4+ T cells from blood, cultured in vitro, sampled after SARS-CoV-2 vaccination. The V gene is TRBV6-1 and the J gene is TRBJ1-5, with no confidently assigned D gene. DNA sequence: TGTGCCAGCAACTTAGCGGGTGGGAATCAGCCCCAGCATTTT. Its protein product is CASNLAGGNQPQHF.